A selection of T cell receptor beta chains follows, all from one sample in a study of Ad26.COV2.S vaccination and SARS-CoV-2 variants. This table comes from immunoSEQ multiplex PCR, and its TCRdb copy is limited to in-frame clones, with some not included. The top ten hold around 6.6% of the sample, which has around 300,000 clones, 88% seen once. The input for sequencing was peripheral blood, taken in a trial of Ad26.COV2.S vaccine versus placebo. These receptors originate from a person aged 18-65 years who received the Ad26.COV2.S COVID-19 vaccine or a placebo. Both conserved end residues are part of each CDR3. The D gene is left open where the match is weak. For some rows the clone size is stated as once, few or many, or as a class when expanded; others skip it.

cdr3_length	v_call	clone_size	d_call	j_call	cdr3_aa	cdr3_nt
14	TRBV21-1	-	-	TRBJ1-3	CASSKWAGGNTIYF	-
13	TRBV10-3	-	-	TRBJ1-1	CAISHNWGTEAFF	TGTGCCATCTCGCACAACTGGGGCACTGAAGCTTTCTTT
17	TRBV19	-	-	TRBJ2-6	CASTSTGSLSGANVLTF	TGTGCCAGTACCTCGACAGGAAGCCTCTCTGGGGCCAACGTCCTGACTTTC
15	TRBV18	-	-	TRBJ1-5	CASSLRGAKDQPQHF	TGTGCCAGCTCCCTACGGGGGGCAAAGGATCAGCCCCAGCATTTT
13	TRBV19	few	-	TRBJ2-2	CASSIGDTGELFF	TGTGCCAGTAGTATCGGGGACACCGGGGAGCTGTTTTTT
12	TRBV30	-	-	TRBJ1-5	CAWSPGHQPQHF	TGTGCCTGGAGTCCCGGGCATCAGCCCCAGCATTTT
15	TRBV15	-	-	TRBJ1-1	CATSRDFAGNTEAFF	TGTGCCACCAGCAGAGATTTTGCAGGTAACACTGAAGCTTTCTTT
13	TRBV14	few	-	TRBJ1-4	CASSRSQGEKLFF	TGTGCCAGCAGCCGTAGTCAGGGAGAAAAACTGTTTTTT
14	TRBV28	-	TRBD2	TRBJ2-7	CASSSGTSGRAEYF	TGTGCCAGCAGCTCCGGGACTAGCGGGAGGGCCGAGTACTTC
14	TRBV7-2	-	-	TRBJ1-2	CASSLGGQIYGYTF	TGTGCCAGCAGCTTAGGGGGGCAGATCTATGGCTACACCTTC
18	TRBV7-6	-	-	TRBJ2-3	CASSLTPRAGPPTDTQYF	TGTGCCAGCAGCCTAACCCCCCGGGCGGGGCCCCCCACAGATACGCAGTATTTT
15	TRBV11-2	-	TRBD1	TRBJ1-5	CASSFGQGRNQPQHF	TGTGCCAGCAGCTTCGGACAGGGTCGCAATCAGCCCCAGCATTTT
15	TRBV6-2/TRBV6-3	-	-	TRBJ2-5	CASSYSRTYQETQYF	TGTGCCAGCAGTTACTCACGGACGTACCAAGAGACCCAGTACTTC
17	TRBV9	few	-	TRBJ1-2	CASSVAPSLGVNYGYTF	TGTGCCAGCAGCGTAGCCCCCTCCCTGGGTGTAAACTATGGCTACACCTTC
12	TRBV28	-	-	TRBJ1-1	CASSLLSAEAFF	TGTGCCAGCAGTTTATTATCGGCTGAAGCTTTCTTT
15	TRBV3-1/TRBV3-2	once	TRBD1	TRBJ2-7	CASSLPGGFDYEQYF	TGTGCCAGCAGCCTCCCAGGGGGCTTCGACTACGAGCAGTACTTC
11	TRBV30	few	-	TRBJ1-2	CAWRVKGGYTF	TGTGCCTGGAGAGTGAAGGGTGGCTACACCTTC
15	TRBV30	-	TRBD1	TRBJ2-2	CAWRGGTGDTGELFF	TGTGCCTGGAGGGGGGGGACAGGGGACACCGGGGAGCTGTTTTTT
15	TRBV30	once	-	TRBJ1-4	CAWSAPGRLREKLFF	TGTGCCTGGAGTGCGCCAGGACGACTACGGGAAAAACTGTTTTTT
13	TRBV18	-	-	TRBJ1-4	CASSPRTETMLFF	TGTGCCAGCTCACCTCGGACAGAAACGATGCTGTTTTTT
16	TRBV6-6	-	-	TRBJ1-3	CASSYRRDGSGNTIYF	TGTGCCAGCAGTTACAGACGGGACGGTTCTGGAAACACCATATATTTT
16	TRBV30	-	TRBD2	TRBJ2-1	CAWSVRLAGEYNEQFF	TGTGCCTGGAGTGTACGACTAGCGGGAGAATACAATGAGCAGTTCTTC
16	TRBV27	-	-	TRBJ1-6	CASSLSPGSYNSPLHF	TGTGCCAGCAGTTTATCCCCAGGTTCCTATAATTCACCCCTCCACTTT
15	TRBV28	-	-	TRBJ2-7	CASRIPGTHSYEQYF	TGTGCCAGCAGAATACCCGGGACACACTCCTACGAGCAGTACTTC
12	TRBV12-3/TRBV12-4	-	-	TRBJ1-2	CASSSSSYGYTF	TGTGCCAGCAGTTCGTCCTCCTATGGCTACACCTTC
13	TRBV6-2/TRBV6-3	-	-	TRBJ2-2	CASSYVGAGELFF	TGTGCCAGCAGTTACGTGGGGGCCGGGGAGCTGTTTTTT
15	TRBV7-3	-	TRBD1	TRBJ2-3	CASSLLDRFTDTQYF	TGTGCCAGCAGCTTATTGGACAGGTTTACAGATACGCAGTATTTT
14	TRBV28	-	TRBD2	TRBJ2-7	CASSLVGGFREQYF	TGTGCCAGCAGTTTAGTGGGAGGGTTTCGTGAGCAGTACTTC
15	TRBV6-2/TRBV6-3	-	-	TRBJ2-2	CASSSVPANTGELFF	TGTGCCAGCAGTTCTGTCCCCGCGAACACCGGGGAGCTGTTTTTT
13	TRBV7-9	-	TRBD1	TRBJ1-1	CASTYMSGGSAFF	TGTGCCAGCACCTACATGTCAGGGGGCTCGGCTTTCTTT
14	TRBV27	-	-	TRBJ1-1	CASSFIRAREHAFF	TGTGCCAGCAGTTTCATCAGGGCCCGTGAGCATGCTTTCTTT
17	TRBV12-5	-	-	TRBJ2-2	CASGLTLGTANTGELFF	TGTGCTAGTGGCCTAACCCTGGGGACCGCGAACACCGGGGAGCTGTTTTTT
13	TRBV27	few	TRBD2	TRBJ2-3	CASSFRGGDTQYF	TGTGCCAGCAGTTTTCGGGGGGGAGATACGCAGTATTTT
13	TRBV7-6	-	TRBD1	TRBJ1-1	CASRGGARTEAFF	TGTGCCAGCAGAGGGGGCGCAAGGACTGAAGCTTTCTTT
15	TRBV27	-	TRBD1	TRBJ2-1	CASSYGQGAYNEQFF	TGTGCCAGCAGTTACGGACAGGGGGCGTACAATGAGCAGTTCTTC
17	TRBV21-1	-	-	TRBJ1-6	CASSNRTTGSYNSPLHF	TGTGCCAGCAGCAATCGAACGACAGGCTCCTATAATTCACCCCTCCACTTT
12	TRBV28	once	-	TRBJ1-6	CASIQGNSPLHF	TGTGCCAGCATTCAGGGAAATTCACCCCTCCACTTT
16	TRBV28	-	-	TRBJ1-5	CASSLLTSGENQPQHF	TGTGCCAGCAGTTTATTGACTAGCGGGGAAAATCAGCCCCAGCATTTT
16	TRBV19	-	-	TRBJ2-5	CASSAGPRWRGETQYF	TGTGCCAGTAGTGCCGGTCCAAGGTGGAGGGGGGAGACCCAGTACTTC
17	TRBV7-3	once	TRBD2	TRBJ2-1	CASSLTGGLASYNEQFF	TGTGCCAGCAGCTTAACGGGGGGACTAGCGTCCTACAATGAGCAGTTCTTC
19	TRBV19	-	TRBD1	TRBJ1-5	CASSPTGIPGQASNQPQHF	TGTGCCAGTAGCCCTACGGGAATCCCGGGACAGGCCAGCAATCAGCCCCAGCATTTT
17	TRBV28	-	TRBD1	TRBJ2-1	CASSLRVDRGFYNEQFF	TGTGCCAGCAGTTTACGTGTTGACAGGGGGTTTTACAATGAGCAGTTCTTC
13	TRBV5-4	-	-	TRBJ2-3	CASSLVGADTQYF	TGTGCCAGCAGCTTAGTGGGGGCGGATACGCAGTATTTT
13	TRBV6-2/TRBV6-3	-	-	TRBJ2-3	CASSGSGTDTQYF	TGTGCCAGCAGCGGTTCGGGCACAGATACGCAGTATTTT
14	TRBV6-1	-	-	TRBJ2-2	CASSEGNRYGELFF	TGTGCCAGCAGTGAAGGGAACAGATACGGGGAGCTGTTTTTT
14	TRBV19	-	-	TRBJ2-7	CASSNAEVSYEQYF	TGTGCCAGTAGTAACGCCGAGGTCTCCTACGAGCAGTACTTC
13	TRBV6-4	many	TRBD2	TRBJ2-3	CASSERETDTQYF	TGTGCCAGCAGTGAGCGGGAGACAGATACGCAGTATTTT
14	TRBV6-5	-	-	TRBJ2-7	CASRSAGLSYEQYF	TGTGCCAGCAGATCAGCGGGCCTCTCCTACGAGCAGTACTTC
13	TRBV5-1	-	-	TRBJ2-2	CASSSLETGELFF	TGCGCCAGCAGCTCCCTTGAAACCGGGGAGCTGTTTTTT
15	TRBV7-9	-	-	TRBJ1-4	CASGGLGATNEKLFF	TGTGCCAGCGGAGGGCTGGGTGCAACTAATGAAAAACTGTTTTTT
12	TRBV7-2	-	-	TRBJ1-6	CATNEGYSPLHF	TGTGCCACAAACGAGGGGTATTCACCCCTCCACTTT
14	TRBV3-1/TRBV3-2	-	-	TRBJ2-3	CASSQDLFTDTQYF	TGTGCCAGCAGCCAAGACTTGTTCACAGATACGCAGTATTTT
14	TRBV19	-	-	TRBJ2-7	CASSLAGPYYEQYF	TGTGCCAGTAGCCTCGCCGGACCATACTACGAGCAGTACTTC
15	TRBV3-1/TRBV3-2	once	-	TRBJ1-2	CASSPQAVGNYGYTF	TGTGCCAGCAGCCCCCAGGCCGTCGGGAACTATGGCTACACCTTC
12	TRBV29-1	-	-	TRBJ2-7	CSARQNPYEQYF	TGCAGCGCACGACAGAACCCCTACGAGCAGTACTTC
14	TRBV2	-	TRBD1	TRBJ2-1	CASSATTGVNEQFF	TGTGCCAGCAGTGCCACTACAGGGGTCAATGAGCAGTTCTTC
15	TRBV7-2	-	TRBD1	TRBJ2-7	CASSLQGVFSYEQYF	TGTGCCAGCAGCTTACAGGGGGTATTCTCCTACGAGCAGTACTTC
15	TRBV9	-	-	TRBJ1-6	CASSSRVGGDSPLHF	TGTGCCAGCAGCTCCCGCGTGGGGGGGGATTCACCCCTCCACTTT
13	TRBV19	-	-	TRBJ1-2	CASNLQGNYGYTF	TGTGCCAGTAACCTACAGGGTAACTATGGCTACACCTTC
13	TRBV12-3/TRBV12-4	-	-	TRBJ2-2	CASNSKNTGELFF	TGTGCCAGCAATTCTAAAAACACCGGGGAGCTGTTTTTT